What follows describes a single T cell receptor (beta chain). Its target is not known. This sample stems from a study of shared clonotypes between healthy human individuals. Study results and caveats: About 5% was the fraction of naive CD4 clonotypes found shared across several donors.

The ends were cut back, 7 bases at V and 4 bases at J, with 20 bases in the middle. This CDR3 is 15 amino acids long. The germline gives CDR1 SGHRS, CDR2 YFSETQ. Assay used: immunoSEQ multiplex PCR; TCRdb lists only in-frame clones, some missing. The table has some 2.3 million clones, more than 80% seen once. The chain uses TRBV5-1 and TRBJ2-5; D possibly uses TRBD1 or TRBD2 (5 bases each). This clonotype was obtained from a man aged 18 to 30 in good health. Some clones in this sample may be carry-over from other donors' samples. Sequencing was performed on naive CD4+ T cells from PBMCs. Subset: CD45RA+ positively selected. CDR3 sequence: CASGEEGQGVETQYF. The CDR3 region has the DNA TGCGCCAGCGGAGAAGAGGGGCAGGGTGTAGAGACCCAGTACTTC.